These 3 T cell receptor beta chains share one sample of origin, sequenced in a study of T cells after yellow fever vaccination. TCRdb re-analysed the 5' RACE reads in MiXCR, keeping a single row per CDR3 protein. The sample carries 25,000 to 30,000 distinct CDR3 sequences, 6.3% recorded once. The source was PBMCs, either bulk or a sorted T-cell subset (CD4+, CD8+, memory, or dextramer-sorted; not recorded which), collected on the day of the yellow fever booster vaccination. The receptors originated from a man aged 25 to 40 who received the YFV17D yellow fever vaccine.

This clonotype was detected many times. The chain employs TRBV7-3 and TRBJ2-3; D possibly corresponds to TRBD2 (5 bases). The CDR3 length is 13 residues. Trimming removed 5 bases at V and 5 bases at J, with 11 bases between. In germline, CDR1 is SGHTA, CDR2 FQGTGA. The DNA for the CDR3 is TGTGCCAGCAGCCATTACGGGGTAGATACGCAGTATTTT. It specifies CASSHYGVDTQYF.

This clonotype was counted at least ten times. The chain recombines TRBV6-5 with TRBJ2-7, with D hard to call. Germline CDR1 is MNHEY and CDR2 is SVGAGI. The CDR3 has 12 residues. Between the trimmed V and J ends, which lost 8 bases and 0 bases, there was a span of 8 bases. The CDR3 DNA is TGTGCCAGCGGTGAGGACTCCTACGAGCAGTACTTC. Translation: CASGEDSYEQYF.

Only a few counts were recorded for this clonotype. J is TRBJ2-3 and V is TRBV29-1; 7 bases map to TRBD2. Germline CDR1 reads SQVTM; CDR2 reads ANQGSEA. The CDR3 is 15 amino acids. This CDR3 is CGSSGWEGGTDTQYF. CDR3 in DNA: TGCGGTTCCTCAGGCTGGGAGGGCGGAACAGATACGCAGTATTTT.